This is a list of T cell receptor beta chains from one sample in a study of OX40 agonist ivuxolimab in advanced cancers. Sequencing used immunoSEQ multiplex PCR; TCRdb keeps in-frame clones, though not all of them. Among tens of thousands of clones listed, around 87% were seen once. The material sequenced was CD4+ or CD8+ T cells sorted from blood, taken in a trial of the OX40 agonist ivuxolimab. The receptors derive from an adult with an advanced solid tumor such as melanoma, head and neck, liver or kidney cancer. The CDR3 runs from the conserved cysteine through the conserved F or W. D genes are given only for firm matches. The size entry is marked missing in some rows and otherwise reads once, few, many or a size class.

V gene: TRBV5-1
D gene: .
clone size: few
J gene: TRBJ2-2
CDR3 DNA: TGCGCCAGCAGCTTGGATACGAGCGGGGAGCTGTTTTTT
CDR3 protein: CASSLDTSGELFF

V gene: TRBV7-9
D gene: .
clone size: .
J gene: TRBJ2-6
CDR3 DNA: TGTGCCAGCAGCCCCACCGCCGGGACACAACCCCCTGGGGCCAACGTCCTGACTTTC
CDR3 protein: CASSPTAGTQPPGANVLTF

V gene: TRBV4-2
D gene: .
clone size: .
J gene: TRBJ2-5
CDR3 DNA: TGTGCCAGCAGCGGAAAGGGGAGTCTCCAAGAGACCCAGTACTTC
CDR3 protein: CASSGKGSLQETQYF

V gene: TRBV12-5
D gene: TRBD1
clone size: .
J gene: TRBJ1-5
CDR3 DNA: TGTGCTAGTGAGCTGACAGGGCTTGGGCCCCAGCATTTT
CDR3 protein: CASELTGLGPQHF

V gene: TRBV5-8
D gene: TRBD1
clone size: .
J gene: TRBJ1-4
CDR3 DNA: TGTGCCAGCAGCTACGGGACAGGGACTAATGAAAAACTGTTTTTT
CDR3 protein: CASSYGTGTNEKLFF

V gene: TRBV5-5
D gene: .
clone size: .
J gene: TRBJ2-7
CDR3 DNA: TGTGCCAGCAGCTTAGGGCCCGCCGGGAGCACCTACGAGCAGTACTTC
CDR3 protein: CASSLGPAGSTYEQYF

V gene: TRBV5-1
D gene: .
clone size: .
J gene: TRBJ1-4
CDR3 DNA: TGCGCCAGCAGTCCCGGGACGCGAAATGAAAAACTGTTTTTT
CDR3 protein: CASSPGTRNEKLFF

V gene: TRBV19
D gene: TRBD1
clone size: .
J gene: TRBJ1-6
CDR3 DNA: TGTGCCACGCGCGCGGGACAGGGGATTTCTTCACCCCTCCACTTT
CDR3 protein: CATRAGQGISSPLHF

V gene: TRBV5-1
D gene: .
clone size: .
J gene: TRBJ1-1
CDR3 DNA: TGCGCCAGCAGCTTGGGTCCGTCTGAAGCTTTCTTT
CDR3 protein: CASSLGPSEAFF

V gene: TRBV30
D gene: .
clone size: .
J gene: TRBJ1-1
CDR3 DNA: TGTGCCTACCTCCTAGTACCGAACACTGAAGCTTTCTTT
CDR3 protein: CAYLLVPNTEAFF

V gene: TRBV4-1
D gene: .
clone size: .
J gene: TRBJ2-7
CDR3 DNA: TGCGCCAGCAGCCAAGCCTTTCGGGGTGAACAGTACTTC
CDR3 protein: CASSQAFRGEQYF

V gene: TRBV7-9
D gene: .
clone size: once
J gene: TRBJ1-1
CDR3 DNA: TGTGCCAGCAGGTCAGGGCCGTGGGAGTTGAACACTGAAGCTTTCTTT
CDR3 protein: CASRSGPWELNTEAFF

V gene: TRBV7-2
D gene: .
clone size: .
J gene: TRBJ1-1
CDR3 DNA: TGTGCCAGCAGCTCCCCCCCCGGGACAGAAGCTTTCTTT
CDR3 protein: CASSSPPGTEAFF

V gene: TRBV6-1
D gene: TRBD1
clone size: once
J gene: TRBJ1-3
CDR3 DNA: TGTGCCAGCAGCCGGGACAGGGGGTTAGGAAACACCATATATTTT
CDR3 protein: CASSRDRGLGNTIYF

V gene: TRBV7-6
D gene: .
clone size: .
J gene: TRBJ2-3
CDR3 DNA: TGTGCCAGCAGCGGTCGTGGAAGCACAGATACGCAGTATTTT
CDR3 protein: CASSGRGSTDTQYF

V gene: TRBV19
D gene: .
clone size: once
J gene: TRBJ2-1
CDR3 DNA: TGTGCCAGTAGTCGACAGAGCTCCTACAATGAGCAGTTCTTC
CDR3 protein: CASSRQSSYNEQFF

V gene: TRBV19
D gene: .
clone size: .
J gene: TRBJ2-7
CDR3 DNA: TGTGCCAGTAGTACCCGCGGACAGTCTCGGAACTCCTACGAGCAGTACTTC
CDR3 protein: CASSTRGQSRNSYEQYF

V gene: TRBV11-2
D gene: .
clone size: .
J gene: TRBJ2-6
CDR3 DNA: TGTGCCAGCAGCCCAGGAAGGTCTGGGGCCAACGTCCTGACTTTC
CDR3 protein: CASSPGRSGANVLTF

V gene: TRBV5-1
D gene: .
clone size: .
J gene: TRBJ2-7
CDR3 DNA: TGCGCCAGCAGCTTCCCCGGCACCTACGAGCAGTACTTC
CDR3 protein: CASSFPGTYEQYF

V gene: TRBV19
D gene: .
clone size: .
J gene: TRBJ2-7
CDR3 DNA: TGTGCCACCGGGAGAGGGGAATCCTACGAGCAGTACTTC
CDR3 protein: CATGRGESYEQYF

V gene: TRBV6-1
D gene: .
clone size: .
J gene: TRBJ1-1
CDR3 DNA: TGTGCCAGCAGTGCCTCAGTGACCCGGGCCACTGAAGCTTTCTTT
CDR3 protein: CASSASVTRATEAFF

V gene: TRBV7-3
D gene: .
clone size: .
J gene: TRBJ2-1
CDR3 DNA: TGTGCCAGCAGCCCTGTAGGGCGGGGACCCTACAATGAGCAGTTCTTC
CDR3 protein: CASSPVGRGPYNEQFF

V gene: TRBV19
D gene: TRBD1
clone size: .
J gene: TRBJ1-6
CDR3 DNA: TGTGCCAGTAGTGCATGGACAGGGCGGAATTCACCCCTCCACTTT
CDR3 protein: CASSAWTGRNSPLHF

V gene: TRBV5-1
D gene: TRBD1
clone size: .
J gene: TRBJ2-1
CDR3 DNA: TGCGCCAGCAGCTCGGACAGGACAAGGGACCTCTACAATGAGCAGTTCTTC
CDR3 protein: CASSSDRTRDLYNEQFF

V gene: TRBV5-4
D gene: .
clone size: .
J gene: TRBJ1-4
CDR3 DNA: TGTGCCAGCAGCTTGGGAGGGGCCACTAATGAAAAACTGTTTTTT
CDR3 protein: CASSLGGATNEKLFF

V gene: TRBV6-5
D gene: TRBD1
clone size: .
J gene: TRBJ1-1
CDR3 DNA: TGTGCCAGCAGACGGCCGGGACAGGGGTACACTGAAGCTTTCTTT
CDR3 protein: CASRRPGQGYTEAFF

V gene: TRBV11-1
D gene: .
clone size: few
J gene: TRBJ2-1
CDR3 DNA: TGTGCCAGCAGCACGGCCGCACTTTCCTACAATGAGCAGTTCTTC
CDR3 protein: CASSTAALSYNEQFF

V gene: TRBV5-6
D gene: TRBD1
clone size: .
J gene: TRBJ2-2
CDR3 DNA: TGTGCCAGCAGCTTGAGGGGGCCCTCGGGGGAGCTGTTTTTT
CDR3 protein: CASSLRGPSGELFF

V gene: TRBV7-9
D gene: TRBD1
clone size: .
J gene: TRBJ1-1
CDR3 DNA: TGTGCCAGCAGCTTTAGTCAGGGGGGGACTGAAGCTTTCTTT
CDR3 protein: CASSFSQGGTEAFF

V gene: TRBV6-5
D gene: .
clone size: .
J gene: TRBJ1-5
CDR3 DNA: TGTGCCAGCAGTTACGGTCGGGCAGGGATCAATCAGCCCCAGCATTTT
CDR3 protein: CASSYGRAGINQPQHF

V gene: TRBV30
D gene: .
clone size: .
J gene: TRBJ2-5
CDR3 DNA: TGTGCCTGGAGACGCGCCGGGGGCATAAAGGAGACCCAGTACTTC
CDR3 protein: CAWRRAGGIKETQYF

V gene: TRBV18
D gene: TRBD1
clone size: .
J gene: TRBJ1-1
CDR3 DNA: TGTGCCAGCTCACAATACAGGGGGAACACTGAAGCTTTCTTT
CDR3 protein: CASSQYRGNTEAFF

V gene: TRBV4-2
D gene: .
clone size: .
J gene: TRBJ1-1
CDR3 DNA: TGTGCCAGCAGCCAAGAGCTGGGTGGCACTGAAGCTTTCTTT
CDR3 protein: CASSQELGGTEAFF

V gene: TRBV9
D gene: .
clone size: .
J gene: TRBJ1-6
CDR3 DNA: TGTGCCTCCGGTACACAGGATAATTCGCCCCTCCACTTT
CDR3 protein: CASGTQDNSPLHF

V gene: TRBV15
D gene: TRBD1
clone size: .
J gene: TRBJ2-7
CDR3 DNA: TGTGCCATCAAGGCTACCTCGGGACAGGGGAAGCAGTACTTC
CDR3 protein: CAIKATSGQGKQYF

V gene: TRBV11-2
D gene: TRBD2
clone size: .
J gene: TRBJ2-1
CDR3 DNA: TGTGCCAGCAGCTTAGCGGGCGGGGGGGCGTACAATGAGCAGTTCTTC
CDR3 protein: CASSLAGGGAYNEQFF